This TCR beta chain was captured by sequencing in a study of CD4 T cell repertoires in COVID-19 (dated by TCRdb to 2020 to 2023). The study in broad terms: For cross-reactivity analysis, CFSE-low cells were expanded with IL-2 for around 9 days, then relabeled and restimulated with spike proteins from other coronaviruses. The study characterized naturally processed CD4+ T cell responses to SARS-CoV-2 spike and nucleoprotein in COVID-19-recovered individuals, using TCR Vbeta sequencing to assess clonal composition. In a few recovered individuals, the researchers analyzed the TCR Vbeta repertoire of SARS-CoV-2-reactive T cells at the subset level. Here is what the overall study found, with its caveats: Several of the most expanded SARS-CoV-2-reactive clonotypes were present in two or all three memory subsets, which suggests intraclonal diversification. Consistent with cross-reactivity, between roughly 7 and 27% of SARS-CoV-2 clonotypes also showed up in secondary cultures stimulated with SARS-CoV and/or HKU1 spike.

Memory T cell samples that were not cultured went straight to sequencing right after ex vivo isolation. CD4+ total memory, central memory, effector memory and circulating T follicular helper cells were isolated from peripheral blood mononuclear cells. Library method: the immunoSEQ multiplex PCR assay. In the paper's pipeline: The Chao-Jaccard similarity index and counts of shared clonotypes were used to quantify repertoire overlap between subsets. Sourced from immuneACCESS, this table was stored by TCRdb with only in-frame sequences that have V and J called. A share of the clones is absent; for the studies checked, an unresolved V gene accounts for under half, and the remainder has no known explanation. V, J and clone size were drawn from that table, and D and trimming were deduced from the DNA. The sample records over 20,000 clones, roughly 87% of which are singletons. Around 0.63% of the sample is taken by the ten largest.

The CDR1 and CDR2 encoded by the germline V gene are KGHSH and LQKENI. Spanning cysteine to phenylalanine, the CDR3 consists of 13 amino acids. Just the 39-base CDR3 DNA is kept, in frame starting at base 1. The germline ends are 9 bases apart after V is trimmed by 2 bases and J by 8 bases. To note about this clone: There is no known antigen for this receptor. Base-call qualities are not available, and no considerably larger clone is one nucleotide away.

The TCR was taken from a human donor who had COVID-19. The sequencing here drew on central memory CD4+ T cells from blood, taken before the COVID-19 pandemic. The cell subset or site label here, explained by the study, means: CD4+ T central memory cells. The chain is made from TRBV18 and TRBJ1-4, with the D gene not clear enough to name. The bases read TGTGCCAGCTCACCAGACGGCGGGGAAAAACTGTTTTTT. It is translated as CASSPDGGEKLFF.